These 28 T cell receptor beta chains were all obtained from the same sample, sequenced in a study of T-cell memory formation after mild COVID-19 (dated by TCRdb to the early 2020s). Library preparation employed 5' RACE. Sequencing used an Illumina NovaSeq 6000. TCRdb trimmed public reads at Q25 via fastp, called clones via MiXCR and kept in-frame beta chains. All rows with the same CDR3 protein become a single entry with the most common DNA and genes. For this sample the table gives hundreds of thousands of distinct CDR3 sequences, of which approximately 15% were detected only once. 20% to 25% of the sample is in the top ten clones. Specimen: PBMCs or a T cell subset sorted from them (not recorded which). All receptors derive from a man between 18 and 35 years old who had mild COVID-19 (a few samples of this study predate the infection). The sample titles of this study are shuffled in the database, so cell type and time point are left out; the donor was told from shared clones.

This clonotype was observed a few times. The V and J genes are TRBV2 and TRBJ2-7, with TRBD1 matching 9 bases. V was pared by 6 bases and J by 4 bases, with 4 bases of the junction left unmatched. This CDR3 has 13 amino acids. Looked up from germline, CDR1 is SNHLY and CDR2 is FYNNEI. For the CDR3, the DNA is TGTGCCAGCAGGCGGACAGGGGCGTACGAGCAGTACGTC. It yields the protein CASRRTGAYEQYV.

This clonotype was detected many times. The chain is built from TRBV4-1 and TRBJ1-1; D remains ambiguous. Between the trimmed V and J ends, which lost 0 bases and 8 bases, there was a span of 7 bases. CDR1 is MGHRA and CDR2 is YSYEKL in the germline V gene. CDR3 length: 12 amino acids. CDR3 in amino acids: CASSQDGAEAFF. DNA for the CDR3: TGCGCCAGCAGCCAAGATGGCGCAGAAGCTTTCTTT.

This clonotype was detected many times. V and J are TRBV7-2 and TRBJ1-1; possible D gene TRBD1, 6 bases. This CDR3 comprises 14 residues. Trimming left V 5 bases short and J 3 bases short, with 13 bases between. Germline-derived CDR1 and CDR2 are SGHTA and FQGNSA. The CDR3 is CASSAGGGHTEAFF. The DNA of the CDR3 is TGTGCCAGCAGCGCCGGAGGGGGGCACACTGAAGCTTTCTTT.

This clonotype was counted many times. The chain uses TRBV7-2 and TRBJ2-5; 10 nucleotides match TRBD2. Trimming cost V 3 bases and J 2 bases; bases outside gene matches: 6. Germline CDR1 SGHTA, CDR2 FQGNSA. CDR3 length: 16 residues. The CDR3 here is CASSFVRLAGQETQYF. DNA for the CDR3: TGTGCCAGCAGCTTCGTAAGACTAGCGGGTCAAGAGACCCAGTACTTC.

This clonotype was seen a handful of times. The J gene is TRBJ2-7, the V gene TRBV29-1, with 8 bases identical to TRBD1. Germline V CDR1 and CDR2: SQVTM, ANQGSEA. The CDR3 is 12 residues long. The junction had 0 bases not matched to a gene; V was cut back by 1 base and J by 4 bases. CDR3 sequence reads: CSVEGTGYEQYF. The CDR3 bases are TGCAGCGTTGAAGGGACAGGGTACGAGCAGTACTTC.

V and J are TRBV12-3 or TRBV12-4 and TRBJ2-1; 12 bases are a match to TRBD2. This CDR3 region has 15 residues. V dropped 5 bases and J dropped 6; count of bases not matched to a gene: 5. The CDR3 region is CASSPSGGASNEQFF. In nucleotides, the CDR3 is TGTGCCAGCAGTCCTAGCGGGGGGGCCTCCAATGAGCAGTTCTTC.

The rearrangement links TRBV24-1 to TRBJ2-1, with 13 bases lining up with TRBD2. Germline CDR1 reads KGHDR; CDR2 reads SFDVKD. The CDR3 extends over 16 amino acids. V shed 2 bases and J 6 bases; nucleotides not matched to a gene: 3. The CDR3 region is CATSDWTSGGRNEQFF. The CDR3 region has the DNA TGTGCCACCAGTGATTGGACTAGCGGGGGCCGCAATGAGCAGTTCTTC.

The chain couples TRBV28 to TRBJ2-7, with 7 bases aligning to TRBD2. J gave up 6 bases and V 2 bases, and 7 bases lay outside the gene matches. The CDR3 runs 14 residues. Germline assignment: CDR1 MDHEN and CDR2 SYDVKM. CDR3 sequence (DNA): TGTGCCAGCAGTTTAGGGCGGACGGGGGGCGAGCAGTACGTC. Translating gives CASSLGRTGGEQYV.

This chain joins TRBV12-3 or TRBV12-4 and TRBJ2-1, with D perhaps being TRBD1 or TRBD2 (5 bases each). V gave up 3 bases and J gave up 8 bases, with 14 bases separating them. The CDR3 extends over 14 amino acids. CDR3 residues: CASSFVQGSDEQFF. CDR3 DNA: TGTGCCAGCAGTTTTGTCCAGGGTAGCGATGAGCAGTTCTTC.

A few counts support this clonotype. The V and J genes are TRBV10-3 and TRBJ2-6; the match to TRBD2 covers 13 bases. This CDR3 contains 16 residues. CDR1 and CDR2 (germline): ENHRY, SYGVKD. J lost 2 bases, V lost 6 bases, and 1 base had no gene match. The CDR3 region is CAISGTSGAGANVLTF. DNA for the CDR3: TGTGCCATCAGCGGGACTAGCGGGGCTGGGGCCAACGTCCTGACTTTC.

This clonotype was seen more than once but under ten times. The V and J genes are TRBV28 and TRBJ2-7; 8 bases line up with TRBD2. The junction had 9 bases not matched to a gene; V was cut back by 5 bases and J by 3 bases. This CDR3 has 15 residues. Germline V gene lookup returns CDR1 MDHEN and CDR2 SYDVKM. The DNA for the CDR3 is TGTGCCAGCAGTCCATCCTCCGGGACTAGCTACGAGCAGTACGTC. It specifies CASSPSSGTSYEQYV.

This clonotype was detected a few times. V usage is TRBV9 and J usage is TRBJ2-7; TRBD2 matches 9 bases. The germline CDR1 and CDR2 sequences are SGDLS and YYNGEE. Germline trimming cut 6 bases from V and 2 bases from J; bases unmatched to any gene: 6. The CDR3 contains 14 residues. The CDR3 sequence: CASNPGGRAYEQYF. CDR3 coding DNA: TGTGCCAGCAACCCTGGCGGGAGGGCCTACGAGCAGTACTTC.

V and J are TRBV7-6 and TRBJ2-7; tentative D call: TRBD2 (6 bases). From germline, CDR1 is SGHVS and CDR2 FNYEAQ. Trimming removed 1 base from V and 6 bases from J, with 10 bases in between. CDR3 size: 13 residues. Here the CDR3 reads CASSLGRGGEQYF. DNA of the CDR3: TGTGCCAGCAGCTTAGGGCGGGGCGGCGAGCAGTACTTC.

The chain uses TRBV29-1 and TRBJ2-7; D not resolved. CDR1 is SQVTM, CDR2 ANQGSEA, per germline. The V end lost 2 bases, the J end lost 5 bases, and 7 bases lay between the germline ends. The CDR3 totals 11 residues. DNA for the CDR3: TGCAGCGTTGAACTCGACCACGAGCAGTACTTC. Residues: CSVELDHEQYF.

The chain couples TRBV4-1 to TRBJ2-2, with D uncertain. V was shortened by 6 bases and J by 5 bases, with 7 bases between the two germline ends. Germline V lookup: CDR1 MGHRA, CDR2 YSYEKL. This CDR3 has 12 residues. The CDR3 region has the DNA TGCGCCAGCAGGGTGAGGACCGGGGAGCTGTTTTTT. Its translation: CASRVRTGELFF.

This clonotype has a handful of counts. The chain joins TRBV20-1 to TRBJ2-7; 7 bases agree with TRBD2. J lost 3 bases, V lost 0 bases, and 8 bases had no gene match. This CDR3 is built from 15 residues. Germline V CDR1 and CDR2: DFQATT, SNEGSKA (reference sequence). The CDR3 reads CSAREPRAGSYEQYF. The CDR3 region has the DNA TGCAGTGCTAGAGAGCCCCGAGCGGGGAGCTACGAGCAGTACTTC.

There are a few counts of this clonotype. The rearrangement uses TRBV19 and TRBJ2-1; the D is unclear. V was clipped by 4 bases and J by 10 bases, with 11 bases between them. CDR1 is LNHDA, CDR2 SQIVND, per germline (reference sequence). The CDR3 is made up of 12 amino acids. The CDR3 region has the DNA TGTGCCAGTAGTAACTCTCTTGCGGAGCAGTTCTTC. Amino acids: CASSNSLAEQFF.

The chain carries TRBV5-1 and TRBJ2-3, with TRBD2 matching over 9 bases. Germline CDR1 SGHRS, CDR2 YFSETQ. This CDR3 has 15 residues. The ends lost 4 bases at V and 3 bases at J; junction bases unmatched: 6. For the CDR3, the DNA is TGCGCCAGCAGCGGGAGACTAGCGGAAACAGATACGCAGTATTTT. Protein: CASSGRLAETDTQYF.

A word on this clonotype: Its ends do not fully match the called genes, so a read error is possible. The rearrangement joins TRBV5-1 to TRBJ1-1; 7 bases fit TRBD1. Germline CDR1 reads SGHRS; CDR2 reads YFSETQ. The CDR3 length is 14 residues. For the CDR3, the DNA is TGTGCCAGCAGCCTAGACAGGGCGAACACTGAAGCTTTCTTT. Amino acids: CASSLDRANTEAFF.

The rearrangement uses TRBV5-1 and TRBJ2-6; the D is unclear. The V gene lost 3 bases and the J gene lost 1 base, with 8 bases spanning the gap. CDR1 is SGHRS, CDR2 YFSETQ, per germline. CDR3 length: 15 amino acids. The CDR3: CASSSLLSGANVLTF. In DNA form, the CDR3 reads TGCGCCAGCAGCTCGCTCCTATCTGGGGCCAACGTCCTGACTTTC.

In its sample, this clonotype was seen many times. In DNA form, the CDR3 reads TGCAGCGTCACCCACCCTGACAGGGGGGTAACAGATACGCAGTATTTT. As protein: CSVTHPDRGVTDTQYF. The chain joins TRBV29-1 to TRBJ2-3; 9 positions agree with TRBD1. This CDR3 spans 16 amino acids. The junction had 13 bases not matched to a gene; V was cut back by 6 bases and J by 3 bases. Per germline, CDR1 SQVTM and CDR2 ANQGSEA.

This clonotype showed up many times. V usage is TRBV4-1 and J usage is TRBJ2-1; D is possibly TRBD1 or TRBD2 (6 bases each). V shed 1 base and J shed 1 base, with 11 bases lying between them. Germline V gives CDR1 MGHRA, CDR2 YSYEKL. The CDR3 totals 16 residues. CDR3 in DNA: TGCGCCAGCAGCCAAGCAACGGGGGCTTCCTACAATGAGCAGTTCTTC. This sequence encodes CASSQATGASYNEQFF.

The V and J genes are TRBV19 and TRBJ2-7; 10 bases are shared with TRBD1. The length of the CDR3 is 14 residues. V shed 5 bases, J shed 2 bases, and the junction held 3 bases outside the gene matches. The V gene's germline CDR1 is LNHDA and CDR2 SQIVND (reference sequence). CDR3 in DNA: TGTGCCAGTAGTGCCGGGACAGGGGCCTACGAGCAGTACGTC. Translation: CASSAGTGAYEQYV.

This clonotype came up many times. This sequence joins TRBV4-3 and TRBJ2-1; TRBD1 matches 7 bases. This CDR3 is 15 amino acids long. V was pared by 4 bases and J by 6 bases, with 9 bases of the junction left unmatched. Per germline, CDR1 LGHNA and CDR2 YSLEER. In DNA form, the CDR3 reads TGCGCCAGCAGCCGGAGTCTCCGGGACAGCAATGAGCAGTTCTTC. It encodes CASSRSLRDSNEQFF.

The chain combines TRBV19 with TRBJ2-2; perhaps TRBD2 as D (6 bases). The V end lost 3 bases, the J end lost 3 bases, and 11 bases lay between the germline ends. The germline V gene encodes CDR1 LNHDA and CDR2 SQIVND (reference sequence). CDR3 length: 15 amino acids. CDR3 amino acids: CASSIGGSHTGELFF. The CDR3 DNA follows: TGTGCCAGTAGTATCGGAGGGTCACACACCGGGGAGCTGTTTTTT.

As to this clonotype: Since a much larger clone is just one base distant, this may be a read error. This CDR3 is CASSLAGGGRAYNEQFF. For the CDR3, the DNA is TGTGCCAGCAGTTTAGCGGGGGGGGGTCGCGCCTACAATGAGCAGTTCTTC. The chain uses TRBV12-3 or TRBV12-4 and TRBJ2-1; 7 bases map to TRBD2. The length of the CDR3 is 17 residues. V was clipped by 0 bases and J by 2 bases; unmatched bases: 7.

Written as DNA, the CDR3 is TGTGCCAGCAGCTTAAGGACCAGGACAGTGAAGTCTGGGGCCAACGTCCTGACTTTC. Its translation: CASSLRTRTVKSGANVLTF. The rearrangement links TRBV7-8 to TRBJ2-6, with D maybe TRBD1 (6 bases). Germline V gene lookup returns CDR1 SGHVS and CDR2 FQNEAQ. V lost 2 bases and J lost 1, with 18 bases in between. The CDR3 runs to 19 residues.

This clonotype was seen only a few times. The V gene is TRBV4-2, the J gene TRBJ2-5; D may be TRBD2 (5 bases). The CDR3 has 14 residues. Looked up from germline, CDR1 is LGHNA and CDR2 is YNFKEQ. V was pared by 0 bases and J by 5 bases, with 10 bases between. Here the CDR3 reads CASSQDLGEETQYF. CDR3 bases: TGTGCCAGCAGCCAAGATCTTGGGGAGGAGACCCAGTACTTC.